The clone carrying this T cell receptor (beta chain) was detected many times. Its antigen is unidentified. Compared with germline, one end of the junction differs, possibly owing to a read error. The data were obtained in a study of early T cells in non-severe SARS-CoV-2 infection. Study at large: Unpaired chains resulted from sequencing bulk RNA of unsorted whole blood. Notes on the study in general: Anti-spike CD8 responses were favored by VDJdb matching, which missed private and CD4 specificities.

Germline assignment: CDR1 SSHAT and CDR2 FNYEAQ (reference sequence). The CDR3 contains 14 residues. Unique molecular identifiers (one per individual cDNA molecule) were attached. TCRdb itself ran the 5' RACE reads through MiXCR, one entry per CDR3 protein. This sample has 45,000 or so distinct CDR3 sequences, with less than 8.5% found just once. Sequencing was done on a sample of whole blood. The source is an adult who was a healthcare worker with PCR-confirmed SARS-CoV-2 infection or an uninfected control (not recorded which). The chain is built from TRBV7-7 and TRBJ1-5; D is unresolved. This CDR3 reads CASSLRASNQPQHF. As DNA, the CDR3 is TGTGCTAGCAGCTTAAGGGCTAGCAATCAGCCCCAGCATTTT.